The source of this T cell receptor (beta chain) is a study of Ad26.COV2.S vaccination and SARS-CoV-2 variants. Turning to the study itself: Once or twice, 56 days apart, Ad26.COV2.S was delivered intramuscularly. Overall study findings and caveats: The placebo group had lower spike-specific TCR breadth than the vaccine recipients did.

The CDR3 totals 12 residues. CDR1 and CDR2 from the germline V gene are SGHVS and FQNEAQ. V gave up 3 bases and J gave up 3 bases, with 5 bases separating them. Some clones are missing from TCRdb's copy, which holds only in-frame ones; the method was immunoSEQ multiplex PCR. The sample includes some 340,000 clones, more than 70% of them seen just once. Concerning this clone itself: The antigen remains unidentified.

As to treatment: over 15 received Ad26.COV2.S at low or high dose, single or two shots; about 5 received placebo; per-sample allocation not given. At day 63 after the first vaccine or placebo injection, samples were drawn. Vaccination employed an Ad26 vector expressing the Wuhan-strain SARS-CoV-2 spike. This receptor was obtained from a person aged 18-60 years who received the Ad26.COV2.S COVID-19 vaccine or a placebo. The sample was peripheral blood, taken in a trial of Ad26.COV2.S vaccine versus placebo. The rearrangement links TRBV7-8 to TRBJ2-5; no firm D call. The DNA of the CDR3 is TGTGCCAGCAGCTTTCCTAAAGAGACCCAGTACTTC. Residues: CASSFPKETQYF.